This T cell receptor (beta chain) stems from a study of shared clonotypes between healthy human individuals. General study points: Non-shared clonotypes had lower generation probabilities than those shared by all four donors. Researchers sampled only blood; tissue repertoires likely differ.

The donor population consisted of healthy HIV-negative adults with no recent acute infections or vaccinations. Into CD45RA+ naive and CD45RA-negative memory subsets, the CD4+ cells were split. Clones were read by immunoSEQ multiplex PCR, and TCRdb kept only the in-frame ones, dropping some. The table has a few million clones, approximately 95% seen once. Of note for this clone: Its antigen is as yet unknown.

Germline loops: CDR1 SGDLS, CDR2 YYNGEE. The CDR3 has 13 amino acids. Trimming left V 2 bases short and J 5 bases short, with 10 bases between. J is TRBJ2-5 and V is TRBV9; D not certain. Sequencing used naive CD4+ T cells sorted from blood. The subset is: CD45RA+ positively selected. The sequence derives from a man between 18 and 35 years old in good health. The CDR3 region has the DNA TGTGCCAGCAGCGTTAGTGGATGGGAGACCCAGTACTTC. Amino acid sequence: CASSVSGWETQYF.